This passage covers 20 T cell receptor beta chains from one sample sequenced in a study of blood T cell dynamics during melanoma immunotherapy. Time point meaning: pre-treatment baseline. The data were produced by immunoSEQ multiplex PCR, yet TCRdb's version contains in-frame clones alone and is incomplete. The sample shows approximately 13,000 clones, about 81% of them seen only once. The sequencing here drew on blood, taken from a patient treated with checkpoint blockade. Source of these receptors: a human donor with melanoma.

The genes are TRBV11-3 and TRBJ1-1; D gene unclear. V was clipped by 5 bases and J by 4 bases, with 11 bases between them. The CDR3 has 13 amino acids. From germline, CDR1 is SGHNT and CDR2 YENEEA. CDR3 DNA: TGTGCCAGCAGCCCCCGCCGGGGCACTGAAGCTTTCTTT. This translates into CASSPRRGTEAFF.

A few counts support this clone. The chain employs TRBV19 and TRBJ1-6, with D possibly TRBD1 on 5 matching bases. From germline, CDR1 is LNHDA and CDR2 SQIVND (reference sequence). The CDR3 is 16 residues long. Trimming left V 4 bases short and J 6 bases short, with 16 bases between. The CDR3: CASSNAGLSPNSPLHF. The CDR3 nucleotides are TGTGCCAGTAGTAACGCAGGGCTCAGCCCTAATTCACCCCTCCACTTT.

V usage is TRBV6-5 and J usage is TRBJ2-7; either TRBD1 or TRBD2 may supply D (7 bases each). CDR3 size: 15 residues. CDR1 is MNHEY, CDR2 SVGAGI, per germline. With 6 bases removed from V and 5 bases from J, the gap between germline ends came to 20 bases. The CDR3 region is CASSRGGQPEDEQYF. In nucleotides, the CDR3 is TGTGCCAGCAGCCGCGGGGGACAGCCCGAGGACGAGCAGTACTTC.

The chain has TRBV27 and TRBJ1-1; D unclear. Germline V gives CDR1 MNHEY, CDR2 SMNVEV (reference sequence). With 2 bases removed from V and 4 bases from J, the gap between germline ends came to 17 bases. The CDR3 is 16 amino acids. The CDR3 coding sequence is TGTGCCAGCAGTTTAAGGAGAGGACGGGGTCTCACTGAAGCTTTCTTT. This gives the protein CASSLRRGRGLTEAFF.

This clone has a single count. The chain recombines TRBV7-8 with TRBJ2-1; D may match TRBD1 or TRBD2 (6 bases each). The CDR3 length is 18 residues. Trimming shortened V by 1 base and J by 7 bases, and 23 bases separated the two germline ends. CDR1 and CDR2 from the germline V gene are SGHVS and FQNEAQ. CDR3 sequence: CASSLGPGAGNRANEQFF. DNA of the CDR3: TGTGCCAGCAGCTTAGGTCCGGGGGCGGGTAATAGGGCGAATGAGCAGTTCTTC.

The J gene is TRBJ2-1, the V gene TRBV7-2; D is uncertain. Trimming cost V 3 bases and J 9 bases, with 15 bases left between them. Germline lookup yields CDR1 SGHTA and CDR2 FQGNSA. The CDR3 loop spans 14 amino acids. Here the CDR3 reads CASSFRPLGGEQFF. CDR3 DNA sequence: TGTGCCAGCAGCTTCCGACCGCTGGGCGGTGAGCAGTTCTTC.

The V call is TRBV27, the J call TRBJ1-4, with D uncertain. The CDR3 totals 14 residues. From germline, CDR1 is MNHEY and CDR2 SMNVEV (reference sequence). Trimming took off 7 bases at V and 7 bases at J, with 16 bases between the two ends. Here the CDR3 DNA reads TGTGCCAGCATAGTAACGGAGGTATGTGAAAAACTGTTTTTT. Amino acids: CASIVTEVCEKLFF.

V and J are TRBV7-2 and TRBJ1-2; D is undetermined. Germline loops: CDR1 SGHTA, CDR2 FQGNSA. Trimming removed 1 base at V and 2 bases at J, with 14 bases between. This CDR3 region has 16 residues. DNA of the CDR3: TGTGCCAGCAGCTTAGGCGGCGGGGAACCCAACTATGGCTACACCTTC. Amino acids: CASSLGGGEPNYGYTF.

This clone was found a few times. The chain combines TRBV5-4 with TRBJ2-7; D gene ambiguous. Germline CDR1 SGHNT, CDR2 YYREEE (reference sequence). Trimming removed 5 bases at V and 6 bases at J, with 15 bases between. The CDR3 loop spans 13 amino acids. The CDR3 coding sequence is TGTGCCAGCAGGTCGACTTACAACGGCGAGCAGTACTTC. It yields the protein CASRSTYNGEQYF.

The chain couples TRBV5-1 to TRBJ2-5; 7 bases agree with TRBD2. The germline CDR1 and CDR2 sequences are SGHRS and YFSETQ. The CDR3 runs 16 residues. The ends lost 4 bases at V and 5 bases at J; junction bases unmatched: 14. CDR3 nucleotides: TGCGCCAGCAGCGGGGGGGAGACTAGCACTCTGGAGACCCAGTACTTC. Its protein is CASSGGETSTLETQYF.

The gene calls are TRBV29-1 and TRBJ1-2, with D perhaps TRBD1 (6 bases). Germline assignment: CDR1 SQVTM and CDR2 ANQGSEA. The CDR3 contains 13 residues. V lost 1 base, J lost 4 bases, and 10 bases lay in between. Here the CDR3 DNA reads TGCAGCGTTGAAGGTGGACAGAGCTATGGCTACACCTTC. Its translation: CSVEGGQSYGYTF.

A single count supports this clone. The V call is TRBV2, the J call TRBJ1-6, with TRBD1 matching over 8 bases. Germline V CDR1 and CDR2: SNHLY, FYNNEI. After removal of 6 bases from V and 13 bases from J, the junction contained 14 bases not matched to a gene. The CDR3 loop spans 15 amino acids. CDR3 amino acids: CASRGDRHPIWPLHF. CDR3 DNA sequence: TGTGCCAGCAGGGGGGACAGGCACCCTATTTGGCCCCTCCACTTT.

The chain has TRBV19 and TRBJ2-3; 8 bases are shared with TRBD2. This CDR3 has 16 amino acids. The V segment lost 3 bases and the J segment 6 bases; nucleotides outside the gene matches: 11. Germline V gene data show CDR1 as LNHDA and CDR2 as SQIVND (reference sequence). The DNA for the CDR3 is TGTGCCAGTAGTATCGGGCTAGCGGGTGGTCTGGATACGCAGTATTTT. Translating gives CASSIGLAGGLDTQYF.

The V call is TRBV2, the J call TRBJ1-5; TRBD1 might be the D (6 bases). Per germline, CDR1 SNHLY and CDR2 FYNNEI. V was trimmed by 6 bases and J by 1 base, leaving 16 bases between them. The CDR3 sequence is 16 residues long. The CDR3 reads CASRGPYGQSNQPQHF. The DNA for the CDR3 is TGTGCCAGCAGGGGGCCTTATGGACAGAGCAATCAGCCCCAGCATTTT.

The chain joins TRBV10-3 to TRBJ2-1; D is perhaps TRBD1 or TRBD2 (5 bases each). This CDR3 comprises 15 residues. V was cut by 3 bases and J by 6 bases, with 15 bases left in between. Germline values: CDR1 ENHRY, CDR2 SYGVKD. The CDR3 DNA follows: TGTGCCATCAGTGAAGGGACGTCGCGAAGCAATGAGCAGTTCTTC. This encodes CAISEGTSRSNEQFF.

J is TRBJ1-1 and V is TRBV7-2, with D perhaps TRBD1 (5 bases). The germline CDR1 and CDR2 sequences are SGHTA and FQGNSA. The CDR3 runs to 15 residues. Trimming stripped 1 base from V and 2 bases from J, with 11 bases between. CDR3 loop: CASSLGQGFNTEAFF. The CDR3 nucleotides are TGTGCCAGCAGCTTAGGGCAGGGTTTTAACACTGAAGCTTTCTTT.

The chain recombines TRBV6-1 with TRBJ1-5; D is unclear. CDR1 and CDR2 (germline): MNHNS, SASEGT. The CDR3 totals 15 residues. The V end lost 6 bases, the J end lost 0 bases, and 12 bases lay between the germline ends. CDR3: CASRPVGNSNQPQHF. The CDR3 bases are TGTGCCAGCAGGCCCGTTGGGAATAGCAATCAGCCCCAGCATTTT.

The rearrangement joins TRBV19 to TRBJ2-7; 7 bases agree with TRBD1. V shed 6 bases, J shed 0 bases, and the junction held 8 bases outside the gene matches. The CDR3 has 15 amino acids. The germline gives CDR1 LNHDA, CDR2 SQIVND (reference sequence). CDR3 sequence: CASSLFRGSSYEQYF. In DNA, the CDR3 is TGTGCCAGTAGCCTGTTCAGGGGGAGCTCCTACGAGCAGTACTTC.

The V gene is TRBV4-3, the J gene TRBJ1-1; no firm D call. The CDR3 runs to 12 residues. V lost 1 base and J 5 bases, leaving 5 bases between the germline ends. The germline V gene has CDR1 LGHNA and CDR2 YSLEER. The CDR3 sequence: CASSQGDTEAFF. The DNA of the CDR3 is TGCGCCAGCAGCCAAGGAGATACTGAAGCTTTCTTT.

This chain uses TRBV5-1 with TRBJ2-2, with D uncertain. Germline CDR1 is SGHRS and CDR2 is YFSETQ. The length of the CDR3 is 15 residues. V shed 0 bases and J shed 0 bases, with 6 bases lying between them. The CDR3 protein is CASSLGASNTGELFF. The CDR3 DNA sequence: TGCGCCAGCAGCTTGGGGGCCTCGAACACCGGGGAGCTGTTTTTT.